This T cell receptor beta chain came from a study of tumor-infiltrating lymphocytes in primary liver carcinoma. Extraction also yielded germline DNA, while blood RNA was obtained from unsorted whole blood. A constant-region primer primed TCR beta cDNA synthesis from about 0.55 ug of total RNA. Modified slightly, ARM-PCR produced TCR beta libraries over three nested multiplex PCR rounds. The study ran its first two PCR rounds for 9 to 10 cycles each, using TRBV1-TRBV30 forward primers and a C-beta reverse primer. TCRdb re-derived calls from the multiplex PCR reads in MiXCR, one entry per CDR3 protein. The repertoire includes 310,000 or so distinct CDR3 sequences, 65% of them detected once, and roughly 6% sits in the top ten. There are many counts of this clonotype. CDR1 is MNHNS, CDR2 SASEGT, per germline. V dropped 8 bases and J dropped 6 bases, with 11 bases sitting between them. This CDR3 contains 12 residues.

Sequences were obtained from peripheral blood. The TCR was taken from a man aged 40-49 years with primary liver carcinoma and hepatitis B virus infection. This rearrangement joins TRBV6-1 to TRBJ2-1; D is uncertain. CDR3: CASEAGPNEQFF. DNA of the CDR3: TGTGCCAGCGAAGCAGGTCCCAATGAGCAGTTCTTC.